This T cell receptor (beta chain) was sequenced in a study of circulating and synovial CD4+ cells in juvenile arthritis (dated by TCRdb to the mid-2010s). Background for the entire study: Within each patient, the study compared the TCRbeta CDR3 repertoires of three groups: circulating HLA-DR+ CD4 T cells, bulk blood CD4 T cells, and synovial CD4 T cells. Repertoire sequencing aimed to confirm that a circulating synovial-like CD4 T cell subset was enriched in synovial clonotypes.

Library method: the immunoSEQ multiplex PCR assay. TCRbeta CDR3 sequencing was performed as a commercial service by an external provider. Under the source paper's analysis protocol: The analyses used productive nucleotide sequences together with amino acid sequences obtained by in silico translation. Diversity was measured with Renyi entropy across alpha values, using the median of 200 repeated subsamples to equalise sample size. The distance between each pair of repertoires was calculated as one minus the Chao-modified Jaccard index, which corrects for under-sampling, and this distance was used for clustering. Frequency-weighted overlap with synovial clonotypes was computed over 200 sample sizes, 200 draws without replacement each, and reported at the smaller sample's size. TCRdb stores this immuneACCESS table with in-frame sequences only. Part of the clones is absent; in the studies checked, under half of the shortfall reflects unresolved V genes, and no reason is known for the rest. The V and J calls and clone size were taken over from that table, and D and trimming were inferred from the DNA. This sample has fewer than 35,000 clones in its table, and 90% to 95% of those were observed once. The ten largest make up 0.15% to 0.2% of the sample.

A remark on this clone: Its antigen is currently not known. No qualities accompany the bases; no much larger clone lies one base away.

The sequenced samples came from patients who had active juvenile idiopathic arthritis. Cells were sorted immediately after thawing, with dead cells excluded using Live/Dead Fixable Near-IR Stain. The CDR3 holds 18 amino acids from the cysteine to the phenylalanine. Here the CDR3 DNA is all that survives: 54 bases in frame from base 1. Trimming takes 0 bases off V and 6 bases off J; junction bases not matched to a gene: 15. In the germline V gene, CDR1 corresponds to MGHRA and CDR2 to YSYEKL. The research as a whole found: Because overlap with synovium was found to increase with sequencing depth, the full repertoire overlap was likely underestimated by the measured shared-clonotype fractions. Because CPL samples and bulk blood CD4 samples differed in T cell genome counts by at least an order of magnitude, sample-size effects were addressed. The difference between circulating pathogenic-like lymphocytes and bulk blood T cells was not detected by traditional Vbeta family usage analysis. Lower diversity was observed in synovial and circulating pathogenic-like lymphocyte repertoires than in bulk blood CD4 repertoires, and some CPL samples were found to be as oligoclonal as synovium. Circulating pathogenic-like lymphocytes were found to cluster with synovial T cells, and a substantially higher fraction of CDR3 sequences was shared with synovium by circulating pathogenic-like lymphocytes than by bulk blood.

The sample was CD4+ T cells from blood. The receptor comes from a human donor with juvenile idiopathic arthritis. This sequence uses TRBV4-1 and TRBJ2-7, with TRBD1 identical over 9 junction bases. The CDR3 corresponds to CASSQDLSTGGLLVEQYF. The nucleotides are TGCGCCAGCAGCCAAGATCTAAGCACAGGGGGCCTTCTGGTCGAGCAGTACTTC.